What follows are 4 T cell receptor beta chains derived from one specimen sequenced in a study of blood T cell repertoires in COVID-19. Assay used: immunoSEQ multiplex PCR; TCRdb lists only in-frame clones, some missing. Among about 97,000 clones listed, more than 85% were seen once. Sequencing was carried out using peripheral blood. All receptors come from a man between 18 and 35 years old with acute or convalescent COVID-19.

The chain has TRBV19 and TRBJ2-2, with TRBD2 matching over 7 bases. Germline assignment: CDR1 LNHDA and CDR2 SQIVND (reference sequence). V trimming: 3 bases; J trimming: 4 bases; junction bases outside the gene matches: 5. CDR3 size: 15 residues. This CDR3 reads CASSMKLAPTGELFF. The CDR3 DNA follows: TGTGCCAGTAGTATGAAACTAGCGCCCACCGGGGAGCTGTTTTTT.

Written as DNA, the CDR3 is TGTGCCAGTGGACAGGGGCGAAATACCCTCCTCGGGTCACCCCTCCACTTT. Translation gives CASGQGRNTLLGSPLHF. The rearrangement links TRBV19 to TRBJ1-6; TRBD1 matches at 9 bases. Losses at the gene ends were 8 bases for V and 10 bases for J; bases not matched to a gene: 18. The CDR3 runs to 17 residues. Germline V CDR1 and CDR2: LNHDA, SQIVND (reference sequence).

The CDR3 DNA follows: TGTGCCAGCAGCCTCCGTAGCCAATCTTGGACAGGGGAACATGGCTACACCTTC. It yields the protein CASSLRSQSWTGEHGYTF. The J gene is TRBJ1-2, the V gene TRBV11-2, with TRBD1 matching over 9 bases. The CDR3 has 18 amino acids. V was clipped by 5 bases and J by 6 bases; unmatched bases: 19. Per the germline V gene, CDR1 is SGHAT and CDR2 is FQNNGV.

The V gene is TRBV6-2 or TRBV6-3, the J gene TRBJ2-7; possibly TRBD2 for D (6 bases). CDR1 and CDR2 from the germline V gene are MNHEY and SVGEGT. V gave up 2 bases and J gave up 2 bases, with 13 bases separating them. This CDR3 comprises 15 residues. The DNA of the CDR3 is TGTGCCAGCAGTTACACCCCGGGACTTACCTACGAGCAGTACTTC. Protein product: CASSYTPGLTYEQYF.